A selection of T cell receptor beta chains follows, all from one sample in a study of shared clonotypes between healthy human individuals. Sequenced by immunoSEQ multiplex PCR; TCRdb stores in-frame clones only, minus some. The table includes under 2.5 million clones, under 95% detected once. Sequenced input: naive CD4+ T cells from PBMCs. Every receptor here comes from a man between 18 and 29 years old in good health. Some clones in this sample may be carry-over from other donors' samples. CDR3s include the opening cysteine and the closing phenylalanine or tryptophan. A D gene is named only where the DNA matches it firmly.

d_gene: NA
v_gene: TRBV10-1
CDR3aa: CASSPTAGLVEAFF

d_gene: TRBD2
v_gene: TRBV5-4
CDR3aa: CASSSPASGSSYNEQFF

d_gene: TRBD2
v_gene: TRBV15
CDR3aa: CATSRATGGAETQYF

d_gene: TRBD1
v_gene: TRBV7-2
CDR3aa: CASSPDRDLYGYTF

d_gene: NA
v_gene: TRBV11-1
CDR3aa: CASSLVRGAQETQYF

d_gene: NA
v_gene: TRBV7-7
CDR3aa: CASSRTLQNVREQYF

d_gene: NA
v_gene: TRBV5-1
CDR3aa: CASSLVRTLQETQYF

d_gene: NA
v_gene: TRBV20-1
CDR3aa: CSFDSRDEQFF

d_gene: TRBD1
v_gene: TRBV30
CDR3aa: CAYTGGEETQYF

d_gene: NA
v_gene: TRBV10-3
CDR3aa: CAISESTTREQFF

d_gene: NA
v_gene: TRBV28
CDR3aa: CASSFNGQLNYGYTF

d_gene: TRBD2
v_gene: TRBV19
CDR3aa: CASVAGGPEDEQFF

d_gene: NA
v_gene: TRBV18
CDR3aa: CASSPGRQNTEAFF

d_gene: TRBD2
v_gene: TRBV6-9
CDR3aa: CASSYSISGTYNEQFF

d_gene: NA
v_gene: TRBV20-1
CDR3aa: CSVFATDTQYF

d_gene: NA
v_gene: TRBV29-1
CDR3aa: CSVEALTRGSVYEQYF

d_gene: NA
v_gene: TRBV29-1
CDR3aa: CSARENFSYEQYF

d_gene: NA
v_gene: TRBV11-2
CDR3aa: CASSPRGTPIRSTGELFF

d_gene: TRBD2
v_gene: TRBV5-1
CDR3aa: CASSLGAGGAYNEQFF

d_gene: NA
v_gene: TRBV25-1
CDR3aa: CASSEGLNSPLHF

d_gene: NA
v_gene: TRBV27
CDR3aa: CASSLSAIRGMNTGELFF

d_gene: NA
v_gene: TRBV27
CDR3aa: CASSSKIGGYSNQPQHF

d_gene: NA
v_gene: TRBV29-1
CDR3aa: CSVLIGTEAFF

d_gene: NA
v_gene: TRBV15
CDR3aa: CATSRDWGSQPQHF

d_gene: NA
v_gene: TRBV18
CDR3aa: CASSPSTGMNTEAFF

d_gene: NA
v_gene: TRBV7-9
CDR3aa: CASSPRGVIAEKLFF

d_gene: NA
v_gene: TRBV27
CDR3aa: CASSKQWNTEAFF

d_gene: TRBD2
v_gene: TRBV27
CDR3aa: CASSSPRAGAYNEQFF

d_gene: NA
v_gene: TRBV10-2
CDR3aa: CASRGGSSMNTEAFF